Below, one T cell receptor beta chain is given with its context. Antigen specificity is unknown. Germline V gene sequence: CDR1 SGHTA, CDR2 FQGNSA. The CDR3 is 14 amino acids. The J segment lost 3 bases and the V segment lost 5 bases, leaving 5 bases of the junction unmatched. The primer mix had 60 Vbeta and 13 Jbeta primers. This table comes from immunoSEQ multiplex PCR, and its TCRdb copy is limited to in-frame clones, with some not included. This sample carries about 100,000 clones, approximately 76% of them seen once, and the ten largest clones take more than 2%. The data derive from a study of cytomegalovirus exposure and HLA in healthy donors. Whole-study results and caveats: The majority of TCR sequences were rare, yet some public TCRs appeared in many donors. Indistinguishable V segments such as TRBV6-2 and TRBV6-3 were excluded.

The sequence was collected from a man in his late teens or twenties in good health and CMV-seronegative. The sample was PBMCs. The genes are TRBV7-2 and TRBJ2-5; 8 bases fit TRBD2. Here the CDR3 reads CASSGRGGKETQYF. In DNA form, the CDR3 reads TGTGCCAGCAGCGGTCGGGGGGGCAAAGAGACCCAGTACTTC. The whole variable domain, filled in from reference TRBV7-2 and TRBJ2-5, reads GAGVSQSPSNKVTEKGKDVELRCDPISGHTALYWYRQSLGQGLEFLIYFQGNSAPDKSGLPSDRFSAERTGGSVSTLTIQRTQQEDSAVYLCASSGRGGKETQYFGPGTRLLVL.